This entry concerns a single T cell receptor beta chain. Its antigen is unknown. For the second PCR, which ran for roughly 7 to 11 cycles, a sample-barcoded 5' primer and a J-beta primer mix were used. TCRdb reanalysed the 5' RACE reads using MiXCR and keeps one entry per CDR3 protein. The sample records about 1,400,000 distinct CDR3 sequences, roughly 40% being singletons. The data were taken from a study of blood T cells in healthy people across ages. About the research overall: Template switching recovered approximately one barcoded beta molecule for every two T cells. Overall study results and limits: With age, beta diversity per million T cells declined roughly linearly, significantly by 35 to 40. The percentage of naive T cells correlated strongly with TCR beta diversity.

Per germline, CDR1 SGHDN and CDR2 FVKESK. The length of the CDR3 is 15 residues. V was cut by 2 bases and J by 0 bases, with 11 bases left in between. This sequence joins TRBV14 and TRBJ2-7, with D uncertain. Source material: blood. This receptor was taken from a young woman in good health. The CDR3 DNA sequence: TGTGCCAGCAGCCAAAGCCGGGTCTTCTCCTACGAGCAGTACTTC. Amino acid sequence: CASSQSRVFSYEQYF.